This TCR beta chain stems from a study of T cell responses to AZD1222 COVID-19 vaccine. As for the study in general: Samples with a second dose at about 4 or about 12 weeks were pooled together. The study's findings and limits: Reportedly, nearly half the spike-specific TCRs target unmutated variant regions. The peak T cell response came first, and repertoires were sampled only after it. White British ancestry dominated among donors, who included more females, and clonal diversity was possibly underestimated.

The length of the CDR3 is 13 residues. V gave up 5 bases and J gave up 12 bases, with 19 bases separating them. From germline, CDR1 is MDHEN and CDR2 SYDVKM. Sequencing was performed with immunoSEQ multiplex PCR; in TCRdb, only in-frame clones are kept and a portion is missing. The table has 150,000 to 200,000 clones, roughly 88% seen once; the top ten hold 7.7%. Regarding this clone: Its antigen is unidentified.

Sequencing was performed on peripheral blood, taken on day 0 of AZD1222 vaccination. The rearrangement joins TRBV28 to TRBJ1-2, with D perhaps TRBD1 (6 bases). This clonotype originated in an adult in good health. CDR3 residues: CASSGTRAGHHTF. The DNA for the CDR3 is TGTGCCAGCAGTGGGACACGGGCTGGCCACCACACCTTC.